These 21 T cell receptor beta chains came from one sample sequenced in a study of T-cell memory formation after mild COVID-19. TCRdb analysed the 5' RACE reads with MiXCR anew, one entry per CDR3 protein. The repertoire has about 150,000 distinct CDR3 sequences, 15% to 20% of them found once; the top ten carry 2% to 2.5%. Input material: PBMCs or a T cell subset sorted from them (not recorded which). The origin of the receptors is an adult woman who had mild COVID-19 (a few samples of this study predate the infection). Cell type and time point are not known.

This clonotype was seen a few times. The genes are TRBV7-9 and TRBJ2-7; 7 bases agree with TRBD2. The CDR3 runs to 16 residues. Germline V gene sequence: CDR1 SEHNR, CDR2 FQNEAQ (reference sequence). J was trimmed by 6 bases and V by 3 bases; bases with no gene match: 14. CDR3 nucleotides: TGTGCCAGCAGCTTCCGGGGTGGTGGCGGGAGCGGCGAGCAGTACTTC. As protein: CASSFRGGGGSGEQYF.

A few counts support this clonotype. The V gene is TRBV7-9, the J gene TRBJ2-5, with a possible D match to TRBD2 (5 bases). CDR3 length: 14 amino acids. V dropped 5 bases and J dropped 7 bases, with 17 bases sitting between them. From germline, CDR1 is SEHNR and CDR2 FQNEAQ (reference sequence). As DNA, the CDR3 is TGTGCCAGCAGCCTAAACGCGGGCGAGGGGACCCAGTACTTC. Its protein product is CASSLNAGEGTQYF.

The gene calls are TRBV2 and TRBJ2-1; D not resolved. Germline V gene data show CDR1 as SNHLY and CDR2 as FYNNEI. Trimming removed 10 bases at V and 1 base at J, with 11 bases between. The CDR3 is made up of 13 amino acids. The CDR3 nucleotides are TGTGCCATCGCATCGAGTTCCTACAATGAGCAGTTCTTC. This sequence encodes CAIASSSYNEQFF.

This clonotype was counted a few times. This chain uses TRBV4-1 with TRBJ2-7, with 11 bases aligning to TRBD2. The CDR3 loop spans 18 amino acids. CDR1 is MGHRA, CDR2 YSYEKL, per germline. The J segment lost 4 bases and the V segment lost 4 bases, leaving 15 bases of the junction unmatched. This CDR3 is CASSREKRGGTSGYEQYF. Here the CDR3 DNA reads TGCGCCAGCAGCCGCGAGAAGAGGGGAGGGACTAGCGGATACGAGCAGTACTTC.

This clonotype showed up many times. The chain couples TRBV5-1 to TRBJ2-3, with a tentative D call TRBD1 (5 bases). Trimming took off 4 bases at V and 0 bases at J, with 12 bases between the two ends. The CDR3 totals 15 residues. CDR1 is SGHRS and CDR2 is YFSETQ in the germline V gene. The CDR3 region has the DNA TGCGCCAGCAGCACCGGACAAGTAAGCACAGATACGCAGTATTTT. Its translation: CASSTGQVSTDTQYF. Full variable domain (rest looked up from reference TRBV5-1 and TRBJ2-3): KAGVTQTPRYLIKTRGQQVTLSCSPISGHRSVSWYQQTPGQGLQFLFEYFSETQRNKGNFPGRFSGRQFSNSRSEMNVSTLELGDSALYLCASSTGQVSTDTQYFGPGTRLTVL.

This clonotype was picked up a small number of times. The J gene is TRBJ2-7, the V gene TRBV12-3 or TRBV12-4; the match to TRBD2 covers 7 bases. The CDR3 is made up of 14 amino acids. Losses at the gene ends were 7 bases for V and 4 bases for J; bases not matched to a gene: 10. The CDR3: CASTWGGPFYEQYF. CDR3 nucleotide sequence: TGTGCCAGCACCTGGGGAGGGCCTTTTTACGAGCAGTACTTC.

The genes are TRBV6-6 and TRBJ1-1; D is perhaps TRBD1 (6 bases). In germline, CDR1 is MNHNY, CDR2 SVGAGI (reference sequence). V was trimmed by 2 bases and J by 4 bases, leaving 11 bases between them. The length of the CDR3 is 14 residues. The chain's CDR3 is CASSYEGGGTEAFF. The CDR3 DNA reads TGTGCCAGCAGTTACGAGGGGGGGGGCACTGAAGCTTTCTTT.

The V call is TRBV12-3 or TRBV12-4, the J call TRBJ2-7; perhaps TRBD1 as D (5 bases). The CDR3 has 14 amino acids. V lost 3 bases and J lost 3, with 12 bases in between. In DNA, the CDR3 is TGTGCCAGCAGTTTGGACATTCGGAGCTACGAGCAGTACTTC. Translation gives CASSLDIRSYEQYF.

There are a few counts of this clonotype. The chain joins TRBV5-6 to TRBJ1-1; TRBD1 is a possible D gene (6 bases). The germline gives CDR1 SGHDT, CDR2 YYEEEE. V lost 0 bases and J 1 base, leaving 10 bases between the germline ends. CDR3 length: 15 amino acids. CDR3 nucleotides: TGTGCCAGCAGCTTGGCGGGACACAAGAACACTGAAGCTTTCTTT. Translating it yields CASSLAGHKNTEAFF.

This chain links TRBV6-6 with TRBJ2-3; D might be TRBD2 (5 bases). V shed 2 bases and J shed 2 bases, with 17 bases lying between them. This CDR3 has 17 amino acids. CDR1 MNHNY and CDR2 SVGAGI come from the germline V gene (reference sequence). The CDR3 coding sequence is TGTGCCAGCAGTTACGGCGGGCTTGTAGGGCCCACAGATACGCAGTATTTT. It yields the protein CASSYGGLVGPTDTQYF.

The sample holds a few counts of this clonotype. This chain connects TRBV20-1 to TRBJ2-7, with 7 bases that match TRBD2. The CDR3 loop spans 15 amino acids. The trim removed 2 bases at V and 2 bases at J, leaving 9 bases unmatched. CDR1 DFQATT and CDR2 SNEGSKA come from the germline V gene (reference sequence). The CDR3 nucleotides read TGCAGTGCTAGACGGGAGAGCGGGACTACCTACGAGCAGTACTTC. Translated, it gives CSARRESGTTYEQYF.

The chain recombines TRBV7-9 with TRBJ2-1; 8 nucleotides align to TRBD1. The junction had 15 bases not matched to a gene; V was cut back by 8 bases and J by 9 bases. This CDR3 is 15 amino acids long. Germline V lookup: CDR1 SEHNR, CDR2 FQNEAQ (reference sequence). The CDR3 DNA reads as TGTGCCAGCCGAGCTCCTCGGACAGGGTTAAGTGAGCAGTTCTTC. It specifies CASRAPRTGLSEQFF.

This clonotype has ten or more counts. The genes are TRBV24-1 and TRBJ2-1; 11 bases are a match to TRBD2. With V trimmed by 4 bases and J by 0 bases, 10 bases remained unmatched. Per the germline V gene, CDR1 is KGHDR and CDR2 is SFDVKD. This CDR3 has 19 amino acids. The CDR3 region has the DNA TGTGCCACCAGTGAGCCGGGACTAGCGGCAAAGAGCTCCTACAATGAGCAGTTCTTC. Translated, it gives CATSEPGLAAKSSYNEQFF.

This clonotype was picked up a small number of times. The chain couples TRBV20-1 to TRBJ1-6, with a weak D call TRBD1 (6 bases). From germline, CDR1 is DFQATT and CDR2 SNEGSKA (reference sequence). The CDR3 is made up of 16 amino acids. V lost 3 bases, J lost 7 bases, and 19 bases lay in between. The CDR3 protein is CSASPGQSHSNSPLHF. The CDR3 nucleotides read TGCAGTGCTAGCCCGGGACAATCACACTCCAATTCACCCCTCCACTTT.

The chain recombines TRBV6-5 with TRBJ2-1; D may be TRBD2 (6 bases). Germline values: CDR1 MNHEY, CDR2 SVGAGI. The V gene lost 4 bases and the J gene lost 2 bases, with 12 bases spanning the gap. The CDR3 has 15 amino acids. In DNA form, the CDR3 reads TGTGCCAGCAGTTCCACCGTAGCGGCCTACAATGAGCAGTTCTTC. As protein: CASSSTVAAYNEQFF.

The V call is TRBV7-2, the J call TRBJ2-3; either TRBD1 or TRBD2 may fit D (6 bases each). CDR1 and CDR2 (germline): SGHTA, FQGNSA. The CDR3 extends over 13 amino acids. Written as DNA, the CDR3 is TGTGTAGAAGGGGGGTCTAGCACAGATACGCAGTATTTT. It specifies CVEGGSSTDTQYF.

The CDR3, as DNA: TGCAGTGCTAGAGACACCCTATCTAGCGGGAGGGCCCAAGAGACCCAGTACTTC. Protein product: CSARDTLSSGRAQETQYF. The chain recombines TRBV20-1 with TRBJ2-5, with 12 bases identical to TRBD2. J gave up 1 base and V 0 bases, and 9 bases lay outside the gene matches. This CDR3 is 18 amino acids long. CDR1 DFQATT and CDR2 SNEGSKA come from the germline V gene (reference sequence).

The sample holds one count of this clonotype. The junction and the germline gene differ at one end; a read error may be behind it. The chain carries TRBV7-8 and TRBJ2-7; 12 nucleotides line up with TRBD2. CDR3 length: 15 amino acids. Germline V lookup: CDR1 SGHVS, CDR2 FQNEAQ. The CDR3 here is CASSPRTSGAYERYF. The CDR3 DNA is TGTGCCAGCAGCCCCCGGACTAGCGGGGCCTACGAGCGGTACTTC.

This clonotype has a handful of counts. This chain's CDR3 is CSARVAAGRDTQYF. For the CDR3, the DNA is TGCAGTGCTAGGGTTGCCGCGGGGAGAGATACGCAGTATTTT. The chain carries TRBV20-1 and TRBJ2-3, with a possible D match to TRBD2 (6 bases). V was cut by 3 bases and J by 5 bases, with 15 bases left in between. The CDR3 sequence is 14 residues long. Germline V gene lookup returns CDR1 DFQATT and CDR2 SNEGSKA (reference sequence).

This clonotype was seen a handful of times. The V call is TRBV12-3 or TRBV12-4, the J call TRBJ2-5, with 12 positions matching TRBD2. This CDR3 has 15 residues. The V and J ends lost 6 bases and 4 bases, in that order; junction bases with no gene match: 6. CDR3 bases: TGTGCCAGCAGCTCTAGCGGGGGGGCCGGAGAGACCCAGTACTTC. It yields the protein CASSSSGGAGETQYF.

This clonotype was seen only a few times. V is TRBV18 and J is TRBJ1-2; tentatively, D is TRBD1 (5 bases). Germline V gene data show CDR1 as KGHSH and CDR2 as LQKENI. The CDR3 consists of 15 residues. Trimming stripped 3 bases from V and 8 bases from J, with 19 bases between. DNA of the CDR3: TGTGCCAGCTCACCCACGGGACTGGCCCTAGGAGGCTACACCTTC. It yields the protein CASSPTGLALGGYTF.